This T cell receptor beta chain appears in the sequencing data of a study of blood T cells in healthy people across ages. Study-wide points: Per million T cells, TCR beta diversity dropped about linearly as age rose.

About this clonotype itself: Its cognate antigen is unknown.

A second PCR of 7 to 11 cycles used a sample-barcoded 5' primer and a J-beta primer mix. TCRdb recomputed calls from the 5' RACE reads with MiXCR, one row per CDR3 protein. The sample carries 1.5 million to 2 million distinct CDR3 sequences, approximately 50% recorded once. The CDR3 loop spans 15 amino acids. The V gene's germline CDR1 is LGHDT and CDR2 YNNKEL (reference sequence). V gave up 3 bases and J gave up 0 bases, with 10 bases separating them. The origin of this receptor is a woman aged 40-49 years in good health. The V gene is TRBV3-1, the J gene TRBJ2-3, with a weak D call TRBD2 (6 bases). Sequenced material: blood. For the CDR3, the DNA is TGTGCCAGCAGCCAGGCCGGGACTAGCACAGATACGCAGTATTTT. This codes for CASSQAGTSTDTQYF.